Listed here are 14 T cell receptor beta chains from one sample, sequenced in a study of Ad26.COV2.S vaccination and SARS-CoV-2 variants. Generated by immunoSEQ multiplex PCR, the TCRdb table keeps only in-frame clones and is missing some. This sample carries roughly 450,000 clones, 75% to 95% of them seen once, and the ten largest clones take about 12%. The treatment was: roughly 20 received Ad26.COV2.S at low or high dose, single or two shots; about 5 received placebo; per-sample allocation not given. Sampling happened 63 days after the first vaccine or placebo injection. This material consisted of peripheral blood, taken in a trial of Ad26.COV2.S vaccine versus placebo. All receptors derive from a person between 18 and 65 years old who received the Ad26.COV2.S COVID-19 vaccine or a placebo.

The V call is TRBV19, the J call TRBJ2-2; no clear D. The CDR3 consists of 13 residues. Germline V gene sequence: CDR1 LNHDA, CDR2 SQIVND (reference sequence). Trimming shortened V by 11 bases and J by 2 bases, and 12 bases separated the two germline ends. Written as DNA, the CDR3 is TGTGCCGGGTCTGACCCAAACACCGGGGAGCTGTTTTTT. It specifies CAGSDPNTGELFF.

This chain links TRBV5-1 with TRBJ1-2; D not resolved. The CDR3 has 14 residues. CDR1 and CDR2 (germline): SGHRS, YFSETQ. Trimming took 5 bases from V and 2 from J, leaving 13 bases between them. The CDR3 sequence is CASSRTGPNYGYTF. For the CDR3, the DNA is TGCGCCAGCAGTCGGACCGGGCCCAACTATGGCTACACCTTC. The entire variable domain, with the rest obtained from reference TRBV5-1 and TRBJ1-2, is as follows: KAGVTQTPRYLIKTRGQQVTLSCSPISGHRSVSWYQQTPGQGLQFLFEYFSETQRNKGNFPGRFSGRQFSNSRSEMNVSTLELGDSALYLCASSRTGPNYGYTFGSGTRLTVV.

The chain has TRBV2 and TRBJ2-1, with 7 bases lining up with TRBD1. The length of the CDR3 is 14 residues. Trimming at V came to 1 base and at J to 8 bases, leaving 5 bases not matched to a gene. Germline V gene lookup returns CDR1 SNHLY and CDR2 FYNNEI. The CDR3 bases are TGTGCCAGCAGTGAAGATAGGGGGCAAGATGAGCAGTTCTTC. It translates to CASSEDRGQDEQFF.

The rearrangement joins TRBV2 to TRBJ1-1, with D unresolved. Per the germline V gene, CDR1 is SNHLY and CDR2 is FYNNEI. V was cut by 10 bases and J by 0 bases, with 6 bases left in between. The CDR3 contains 11 residues. CDR3 sequence reads: CATQVNTEAFF. CDR3 nucleotide sequence: TGTGCCACCCAGGTGAACACTGAAGCTTTCTTT.

The V and J genes are TRBV6-6 and TRBJ1-2; D unresolved. V was cut by 4 bases and J by 5 bases, with 8 bases left in between. CDR1 and CDR2 from the germline V gene are MNHNY and SVGAGI (reference sequence). The CDR3 runs to 12 residues. CDR3 nucleotide sequence: TGTGCCAGCAGTTCCCCCCAGTATGGCTACACCTTC. This sequence encodes CASSSPQYGYTF.

The table lists this clone with a count of one. The rearrangement joins TRBV7-9 to TRBJ1-1; D gene unclear. This CDR3 comprises 16 residues. Trimming left V 5 bases short and J 3 bases short, with 19 bases between. Germline CDR1 is SEHNR and CDR2 is FQNEAQ (reference sequence). In DNA form, the CDR3 reads TGTGCCAGCAGCCTGATCCTCGGAGGGATTCACACTGAAGCTTTCTTT. Amino acids: CASSLILGGIHTEAFF.

The rearrangement joins TRBV29-1 to TRBJ2-1, with D possibly being TRBD1 (6 bases). Germline CDR1 reads SQVTM; CDR2 reads ANQGSEA. The CDR3 consists of 13 residues. Trimming left V 6 bases short and J 6 bases short, with 15 bases between. The CDR3 loop is CSVGLTGPNEQFF. The CDR3 region has the DNA TGCAGCGTGGGCCTGACAGGTCCCAATGAGCAGTTCTTC.

V is TRBV19 and J is TRBJ2-7, with 7 bases lining up with TRBD2. The CDR3 covers 12 residues. J lost 6 bases, V lost 1 base, and 0 bases had no gene match. Germline V gene lookup returns CDR1 LNHDA and CDR2 SQIVND (reference sequence). The CDR3 DNA reads TGTGCCAGTAGTATAGGGACTAGCGAGCAGTACTTC. Its translation: CASSIGTSEQYF.

The chain is built from TRBV7-2 and TRBJ2-7, with TRBD1 matching 7 bases. Trimming cost V 2 bases and J 2 bases; bases outside gene matches: 6. The V gene's germline CDR1 is SGHTA and CDR2 FQGNSA. This CDR3 is 15 amino acids long. CDR3 region: CASSLSTGVAYEQYF. The DNA of the CDR3 is TGTGCCAGCAGCTTAAGTACAGGGGTAGCCTACGAGCAGTACTTC.

The chain joins TRBV5-4 to TRBJ2-2, with 8 nucleotides matching TRBD2. The CDR3 totals 15 residues. Germline V CDR1 and CDR2: SGHNT, YYREEE (reference sequence). The J segment lost 6 bases and the V segment lost 5 bases, leaving 9 bases of the junction unmatched. The CDR3 coding sequence is TGTGCCAGCAGATTAGCGGGAAGGTTGGCCGGGGAGCTGTTTTTT. Amino acid sequence: CASRLAGRLAGELFF.

The rearrangement links TRBV28 to TRBJ2-7, with 8 nucleotides matching TRBD2. In germline, CDR1 is MDHEN, CDR2 SYDVKM. The V and J ends lost 2 bases and 5 bases, in that order; junction bases with no gene match: 5. The CDR3 covers 14 residues. This CDR3 reads CASSLAGGVNEQYF. The CDR3 DNA follows: TGTGCCAGCAGTTTAGCGGGAGGCGTAAACGAGCAGTACTTC.

The chain joins TRBV6-2 or TRBV6-3 to TRBJ2-1; 9 positions agree with TRBD2. The CDR3 loop spans 16 amino acids. Germline V gene lookup returns CDR1 MNHEY and CDR2 SVGEGT. Germline trimming cut 4 bases from V and 6 bases from J; bases unmatched to any gene: 10. CDR3 loop: CASSSMTSGLANEQFF. DNA of the CDR3: TGTGCCAGCAGTTCCATGACTAGCGGCCTCGCCAATGAGCAGTTCTTC.

V gene TRBV14 combines with J gene TRBJ1-2; unclear D gene. The CDR3 length is 14 residues. Germline values: CDR1 SGHDN, CDR2 FVKESK. V was cut by 2 bases and J by 1 base, with 8 bases left in between. CDR3 sequence (DNA): TGTGCCAGCAGCCAATATGACAATAACTATGGCTACACCTTC. Its protein product is CASSQYDNNYGYTF. The complete variable domain, with remaining parts taken from reference TRBV14 and TRBJ1-2, reads EAGVTQFPSHSVIEKGQTVTLRCDPISGHDNLYWYRRVMGKEIKFLLHFVKESKQDESGMPNNRFLAERTGGTYSTLKVQPAELEDSGVYFCASSQYDNNYGYTFGSGTRLTVV.

The rearrangement links TRBV4-1 to TRBJ2-1, with 11 bases that match TRBD2. From germline, CDR1 is MGHRA and CDR2 YSYEKL. Unmatched junction bases numbered 11, after V lost 3 bases and J lost 4 bases. This CDR3 contains 18 residues. Written as DNA, the CDR3 is TGCGCCAGCAGCCAGGATCCCCTACTAGCGGGAGCGTACAATGAGCAGTTCTTC. This codes for CASSQDPLLAGAYNEQFF.